The 21 T cell receptor beta chains given below trace back to one sample, sequenced in a study of CD8+CD57+ T cells in acquired aplastic anemia. Sequenced patients had shown CD8+CD57+ cell expansion by flow cytometry. Genomic DNA, the template, was used for profiling of the TCR beta VDJ and CDR3. TCRdb reprocessed the reads via MiXCR and lists one record per CDR3 protein. In the table there are around 170,000 distinct CDR3 sequences, less than 50% of which are singletons. The sample taken for sequencing was sorted CD4+, CD8+, or CD8+CD57+ T cells (not recorded which) from PBMCs. All receptors come from a human donor with aplastic anemia.

This clonotype was seen only a few times. The chain has TRBV10-3 and TRBJ1-1; D unresolved. CDR1 is ENHRY, CDR2 SYGVKD, per germline. The ends were cut back, 8 bases at V and 5 bases at J, with 15 bases in the middle. This CDR3 region has 13 residues. Here the CDR3 DNA reads TGTGCCATCCGGTCGTCGGGGAGTACTGAAGCTTTCTTT. This codes for CAIRSSGSTEAFF.

The chain couples TRBV10-3 to TRBJ1-2, with D maybe TRBD1 (6 bases). V was pared by 10 bases and J by 2 bases, with 14 bases between. CDR1 is ENHRY, CDR2 SYGVKD, per germline. This CDR3 has 13 amino acids. The CDR3, as DNA: TGTGCCACCGAAAAAACAGGGAACTATGGCTACACCTTC. Residues: CATEKTGNYGYTF.

The chain couples TRBV20-1 to TRBJ1-6; D remains unclear. The CDR3 length is 13 residues. Germline-derived CDR1 and CDR2 are DFQATT and SNEGSKA (reference sequence). Deletions cut 5 bases from V and 9 bases from J, with 14 bases between. CDR3 amino acids: CSARRTDTSPLHF. In DNA form, the CDR3 reads TGCAGTGCTCGAAGGACCGATACTTCACCCCTCCACTTT.

This clonotype has a handful of counts. The chain is built from TRBV29-1 and TRBJ1-2; 7 bases line up with TRBD1. Germline V gene sequence: CDR1 SQVTM, CDR2 ANQGSEA. V shed 7 bases and J 2 bases; nucleotides not matched to a gene: 4. The CDR3 runs 12 residues. CDR3 DNA sequence: TGCAGCGCTTTGGACAGGAACTATGGCTACACCTTC. Amino acids: CSALDRNYGYTF.

A remark on this clonotype: This may be a read error, as it is one base from a much larger clone. This sequence joins TRBV10-3 and TRBJ1-1, with D maybe TRBD1 (6 bases). The V gene lost 10 bases and the J gene lost 5 bases, with 11 bases spanning the gap. CDR1 ENHRY and CDR2 SYGVKD come from the germline V gene. CDR3 length: 11 amino acids. The CDR3 loop reads CANFRGTEAFF. The CDR3 coding sequence is TGTGCCAACTTCAGGGGAACTGAAGCTTTCTTT.

J is TRBJ1-6 and V is TRBV10-3; TRBD1 matches 8 bases. CDR1 is ENHRY, CDR2 SYGVKD, per germline. Unmatched junction bases numbered 4, after V lost 6 bases and J lost 9 bases. The CDR3 is 13 residues long. The DNA for the CDR3 is TGTGCCATCAGCAGGACAGGGTGTTCACCCCTCCACTTT. This codes for CAISRTGCSPLHF.

This clonotype appeared many times. The V and J genes are TRBV5-4 and TRBJ2-5; D possibly matches TRBD1 or TRBD2 (5 bases each). The germline V gene has CDR1 SGHNT and CDR2 YYREEE (reference sequence). Trimming took off 5 bases at V and 5 bases at J, with 10 bases between the two ends. This CDR3 comprises 12 residues. The CDR3 loop is CASSEGPETQYF. CDR3 DNA: TGTGCCAGCAGTGAGGGACCTGAGACCCAGTACTTC. The entire variable domain, with the rest obtained from reference TRBV5-4 and TRBJ2-5, is as follows: ETGVTQSPTHLIKTRGQQVTLRCSSQSGHNTVSWYQQALGQGPQFIFQYYREEENGRGNFPPRFSGLQFPNYSSELNVNALELDDSALYLCASSEGPETQYFGPGTRLLVL.

At least ten counts were recorded for this clonotype. V usage is TRBV6-1 and J usage is TRBJ2-3, with D hard to call. CDR3 size: 16 residues. CDR1 and CDR2 from the germline V gene are MNHNS and SASEGT. Trimming removed 5 bases at V and 2 bases at J, with 17 bases between. The CDR3 bases are TGTGCCAGCAGTCCATCCAACTCGCCAATCACAGATACGCAGTATTTT. Amino acid sequence: CASSPSNSPITDTQYF.

This clonotype was seen a few times. This CDR3 is CASSPGLAGVGEQFF. The CDR3 DNA reads as TGTGCCAGCAGTCCGGGACTAGCGGGAGTCGGTGAGCAGTTCTTC. The rearrangement uses TRBV12-3 or TRBV12-4 and TRBJ2-1; 14 bases agree with TRBD2. Trimming at V came to 5 bases and at J to 9 bases, leaving 6 bases not matched to a gene. The CDR3 spans 15 residues.

The gene calls are TRBV20-1 and TRBJ1-2; D is unclear. Germline V gene data show CDR1 as DFQATT and CDR2 as SNEGSKA (reference sequence). The CDR3 sequence is 11 residues long. V was pared by 3 bases and J by 9 bases, with 11 bases between. The CDR3 coding sequence is TGCAGTGCTAGGAGGATCGGGAGCTACACCTTC. It encodes CSARRIGSYTF.

The chain carries TRBV20-1 and TRBJ1-5; D gene uncertain. V was pared by 3 bases and J by 2 bases, with 5 bases between. Germline CDR1 and CDR2: DFQATT and SNEGSKA (reference sequence). CDR3 length equals 12 residues. The CDR3: CSASAGNQPQHF. As DNA, the CDR3 is TGCAGTGCTAGTGCCGGCAATCAGCCCCAGCATTTT.

This clonotype was counted ten times or more. Here the CDR3 DNA reads TGTGCCAGCAGCCAGGAGGCGAAGTATGGCTACACCTTC. Encoded protein: CASSQEAKYGYTF. V usage is TRBV3-1 and J usage is TRBJ1-2, with unresolved D. This CDR3 is 13 amino acids long. Germline CDR1 reads LGHDT; CDR2 reads YNNKEL (reference sequence). V was clipped by 3 bases and J by 5 bases, with 10 bases between them.

The chain combines TRBV15 with TRBJ2-1; 7 bases line up with TRBD1. The DNA end is a closer match to TRBJ2-7, so the J assignment may be wrong. There are 15 residues in the CDR3. Germline assignment: CDR1 LNHNV and CDR2 YYDKDF (reference sequence). The DNA of the CDR3 is TGTGCCACCAAGCAGTTGGGACAGTCCTACAATGAGCAGTACGTC. This gives the protein CATKQLGQSYNEQYV.

The rearrangement joins TRBV4-2 to TRBJ2-5; the D gene is possibly TRBD1 (6 bases). There are 14 residues in the CDR3. Deletions cut 3 bases from V and 1 base from J, with 9 bases between. Germline V CDR1 and CDR2: LGHNA, YNFKEQ. The CDR3 is CASSHSRGQETQYF. Written as DNA, the CDR3 is TGTGCCAGCAGCCACAGCAGGGGCCAAGAGACCCAGTACTTC.

The sample holds a few counts of this clonotype. The V gene is TRBV10-1, the J gene TRBJ2-7, with 10 bases that match TRBD1. Germline assignment: CDR1 WNHNN and CDR2 SYGVQD (reference sequence). The CDR3 has 16 residues. V lost 10 bases, J lost 0 bases, and 12 bases stayed unmatched. The CDR3 spells CAISFPGQGYSYEQYF. The CDR3 DNA is TGCGCCATTTCTTTTCCGGGACAGGGGTACTCCTACGAGCAGTACTTC.

This clonotype showed up many times. V and J are TRBV4-3 and TRBJ1-5; 9 bases are a match to TRBD1. V shed 0 bases and J 6 bases; nucleotides not matched to a gene: 3. Germline V lookup: CDR1 LGHNA, CDR2 YSLEER. CDR3 size: 15 residues. CDR3 coding DNA: TGCGCCAGCAGCCAAGAACGACAGGGGGGTCAGCCCCAGCATTTT. This encodes CASSQERQGGQPQHF.

This clonotype was observed a single time. The V call is TRBV15, the J call TRBJ1-2, with D perhaps TRBD1 (5 bases). Trimming took 3 bases from V and 0 from J, leaving 11 bases between them. The CDR3 totals 15 residues. Germline-derived CDR1 and CDR2 are LNHNV and YYDKDF (reference sequence). For the CDR3, the DNA is TGTGCCACCAGCAGCGCCGCCAGGGCTAACTATGGCTACACCTTC. Translation gives CATSSAARANYGYTF.

About this clonotype: A read error may account for a junction end that differs from germline. V and J are TRBV10-3 and TRBJ1-1; no clear D gene. Germline V gives CDR1 ENHRY, CDR2 SYGVKD. The CDR3 sequence is 14 residues long. Here the CDR3 DNA reads TGTGCCAGCAGTCCCCCCTGGGCAGACACTGAAGCTTTCTTT. Encoded protein: CASSPPWADTEAFF.

V and J are TRBV2 and TRBJ1-5; D is undetermined. The CDR3 has 15 residues. V lost 10 bases, J lost 0 bases, and 16 bases lay in between. From germline, CDR1 is SNHLY and CDR2 FYNNEI. The CDR3 bases are TGTGCCACCGACAACGGACCGAATAGCAATCAGCCCCAGCATTTT. Its protein is CATDNGPNSNQPQHF.

V usage is TRBV11-2 and J usage is TRBJ1-2; D is possibly TRBD1 (5 bases). This CDR3 is 16 amino acids long. Trimming removed 7 bases at V and 2 bases at J, with 20 bases between. From germline, CDR1 is SGHAT and CDR2 FQNNGV. As DNA, the CDR3 is TGTGCCAGCAACGACAATACTGACAGCTGGAACTATGGCTACACCTTC. This gives the protein CASNDNTDSWNYGYTF.

V is TRBV13 and J is TRBJ2-3, with 9 bases aligning to TRBD2. V lost 5 bases to trimming and J lost 4 bases; unmatched junction nucleotides: 10. The germline CDR1 and CDR2 sequences are PRHDT and FYEKMQ (reference sequence). The length of the CDR3 is 16 residues. The CDR3 loop reads CASSERSGLAADTQYF. CDR3 bases: TGTGCCAGCAGCGAACGTTCGGGACTAGCTGCAGATACGCAGTATTTT. The full variable domain, rest sourced from reference TRBV13 and TRBJ2-3, is AAGVIQSPRHLIKEKRETATLKCYPIPRHDTVYWYQQGPGQDPQFLISFYEKMQSDKGSIPDRFSAQQFSDYHSELNMSSLELGDSALYFCASSERSGLAADTQYFGPGTRLTVL.